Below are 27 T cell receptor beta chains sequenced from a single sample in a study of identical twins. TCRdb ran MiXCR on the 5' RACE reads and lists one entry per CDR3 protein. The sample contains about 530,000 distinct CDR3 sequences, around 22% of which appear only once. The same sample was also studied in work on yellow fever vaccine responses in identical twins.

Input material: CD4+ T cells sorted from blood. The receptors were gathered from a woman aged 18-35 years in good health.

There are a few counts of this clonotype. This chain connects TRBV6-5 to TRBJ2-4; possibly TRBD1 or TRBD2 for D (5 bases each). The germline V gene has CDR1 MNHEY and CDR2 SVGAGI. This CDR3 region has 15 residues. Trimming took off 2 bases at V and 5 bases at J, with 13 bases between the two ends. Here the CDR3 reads CASSYGGSGENIQYF. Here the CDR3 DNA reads TGTGCCAGCAGTTACGGGGGTTCCGGGGAAAACATTCAGTACTTC.

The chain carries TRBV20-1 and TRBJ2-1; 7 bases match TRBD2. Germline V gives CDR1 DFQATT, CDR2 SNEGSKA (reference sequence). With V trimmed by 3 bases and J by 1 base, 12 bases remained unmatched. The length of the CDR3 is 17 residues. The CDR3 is CSARAPGRGSSYNEQFF. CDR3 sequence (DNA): TGCAGTGCTAGGGCCCCTGGGCGGGGGTCTTCCTACAATGAGCAGTTCTTC.

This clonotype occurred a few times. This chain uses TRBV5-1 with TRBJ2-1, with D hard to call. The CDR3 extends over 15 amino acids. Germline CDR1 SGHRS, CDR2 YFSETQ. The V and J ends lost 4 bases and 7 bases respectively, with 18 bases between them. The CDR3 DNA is TGCGCCAGCAGCCGGGTGGACCCCCGGGCAAATGAGCAGTTCTTC. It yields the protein CASSRVDPRANEQFF. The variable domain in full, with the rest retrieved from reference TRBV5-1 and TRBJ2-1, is KAGVTQTPRYLIKTRGQQVTLSCSPISGHRSVSWYQQTPGQGLQFLFEYFSETQRNKGNFPGRFSGRQFSNSRSEMNVSTLELGDSALYLCASSRVDPRANEQFFGPGTRLTVL.

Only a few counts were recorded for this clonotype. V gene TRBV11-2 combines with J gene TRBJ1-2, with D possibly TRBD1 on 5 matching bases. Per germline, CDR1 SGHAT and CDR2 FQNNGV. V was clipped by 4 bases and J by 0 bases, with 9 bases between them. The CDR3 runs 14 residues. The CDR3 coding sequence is TGTGCCAGCAGCTCCGGGACCTCTAACTATGGCTACACCTTC. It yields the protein CASSSGTSNYGYTF.

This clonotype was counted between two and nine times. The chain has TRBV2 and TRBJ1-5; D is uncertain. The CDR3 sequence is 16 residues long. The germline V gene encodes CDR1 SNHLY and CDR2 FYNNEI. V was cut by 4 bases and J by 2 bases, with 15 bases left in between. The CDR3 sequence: CASSARDGHGNQPQHF. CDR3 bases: TGTGCCAGCAGTGCGCGTGATGGCCATGGCAATCAGCCCCAGCATTTT.

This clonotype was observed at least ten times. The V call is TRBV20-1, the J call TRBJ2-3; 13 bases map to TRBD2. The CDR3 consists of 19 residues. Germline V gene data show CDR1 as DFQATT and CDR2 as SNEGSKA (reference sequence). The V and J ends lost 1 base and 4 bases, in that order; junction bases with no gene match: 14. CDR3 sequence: CSARAYPPGLAGDSDTQYF. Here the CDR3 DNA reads TGCAGTGCTAGAGCCTATCCCCCCGGACTAGCGGGAGACTCAGATACGCAGTATTTT.

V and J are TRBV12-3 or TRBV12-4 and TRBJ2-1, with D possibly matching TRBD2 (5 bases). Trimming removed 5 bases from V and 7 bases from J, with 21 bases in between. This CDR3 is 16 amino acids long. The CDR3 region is CASSNSERSRGNEQFF. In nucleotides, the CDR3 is TGTGCCAGCAGTAACTCCGAGCGGAGCCGCGGGAATGAGCAGTTCTTC.

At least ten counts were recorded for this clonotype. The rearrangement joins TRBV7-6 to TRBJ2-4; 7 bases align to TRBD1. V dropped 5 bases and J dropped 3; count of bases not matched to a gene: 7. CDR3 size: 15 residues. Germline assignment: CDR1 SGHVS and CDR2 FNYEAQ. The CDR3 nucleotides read TGTGCCAGCAGCATCGACAGGGTCGGCAAAAACATTCAGTACTTC. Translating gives CASSIDRVGKNIQYF.

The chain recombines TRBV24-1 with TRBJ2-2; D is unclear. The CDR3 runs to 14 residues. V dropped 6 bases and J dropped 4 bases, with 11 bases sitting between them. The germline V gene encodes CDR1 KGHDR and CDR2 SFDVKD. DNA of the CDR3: TGTGCCACCAGTCAGCGATTTGGCACCGGGGAGCTGTTTTTT. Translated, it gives CATSQRFGTGELFF.

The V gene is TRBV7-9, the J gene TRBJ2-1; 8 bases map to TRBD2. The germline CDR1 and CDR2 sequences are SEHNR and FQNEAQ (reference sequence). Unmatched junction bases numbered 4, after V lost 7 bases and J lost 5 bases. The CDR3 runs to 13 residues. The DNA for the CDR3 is TGTGCCAGCATAGTAGCGGGACACAATGAGCAGTTCTTC. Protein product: CASIVAGHNEQFF.

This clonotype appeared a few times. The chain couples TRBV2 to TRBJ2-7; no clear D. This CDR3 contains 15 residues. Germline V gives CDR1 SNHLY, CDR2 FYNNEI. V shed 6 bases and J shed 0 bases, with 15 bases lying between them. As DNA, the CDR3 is TGTGCCAGCAGCGATGACCCGCCTAGCTCCTACGAGCAGTACTTC. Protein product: CASSDDPPSSYEQYF.

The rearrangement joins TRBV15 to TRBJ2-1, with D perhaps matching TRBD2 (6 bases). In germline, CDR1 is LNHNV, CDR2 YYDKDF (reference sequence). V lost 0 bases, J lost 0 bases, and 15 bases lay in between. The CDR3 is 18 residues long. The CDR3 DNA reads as TGTGCCACCAGCAGAGAGGTCCACGCGGGGTTCTCCTACAATGAGCAGTTCTTC. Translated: CATSREVHAGFSYNEQFF.

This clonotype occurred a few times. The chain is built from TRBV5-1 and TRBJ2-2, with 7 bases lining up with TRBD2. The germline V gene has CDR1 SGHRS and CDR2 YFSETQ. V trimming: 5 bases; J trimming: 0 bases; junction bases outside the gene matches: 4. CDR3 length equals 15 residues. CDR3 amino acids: CASRAGLTNTGELFF. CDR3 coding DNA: TGCGCCAGCAGAGCGGGACTAACGAACACCGGGGAGCTGTTTTTT.

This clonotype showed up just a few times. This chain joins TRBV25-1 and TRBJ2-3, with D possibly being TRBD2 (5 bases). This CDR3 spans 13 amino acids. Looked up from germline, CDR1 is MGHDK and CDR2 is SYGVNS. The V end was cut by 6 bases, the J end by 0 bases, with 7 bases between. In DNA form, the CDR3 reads TGTGCCAGCAGAGAGGGAAGCACAGATACGCAGTATTTT. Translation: CASREGSTDTQYF.

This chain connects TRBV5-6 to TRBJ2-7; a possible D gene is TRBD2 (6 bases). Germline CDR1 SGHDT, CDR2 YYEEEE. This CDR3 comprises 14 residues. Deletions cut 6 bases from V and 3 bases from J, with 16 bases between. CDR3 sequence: CASTTLGAGYEQYF. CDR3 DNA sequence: TGTGCCAGCACCACTTTGGGAGCGGGCTACGAGCAGTACTTC.

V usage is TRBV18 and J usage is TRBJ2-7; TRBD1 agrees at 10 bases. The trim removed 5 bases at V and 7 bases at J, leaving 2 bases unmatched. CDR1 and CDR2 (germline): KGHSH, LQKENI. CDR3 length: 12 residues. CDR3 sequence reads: CASSWTGGEQYV. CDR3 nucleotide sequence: TGTGCCAGCTCATGGACAGGGGGGGAGCAGTACGTC.

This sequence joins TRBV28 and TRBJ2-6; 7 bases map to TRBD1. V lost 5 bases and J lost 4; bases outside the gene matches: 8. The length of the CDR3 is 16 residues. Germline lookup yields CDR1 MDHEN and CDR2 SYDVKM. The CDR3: CASSTGQAAGANVLTF. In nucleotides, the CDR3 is TGTGCCAGCAGTACTGGACAGGCTGCAGGGGCCAACGTCCTGACTTTC.

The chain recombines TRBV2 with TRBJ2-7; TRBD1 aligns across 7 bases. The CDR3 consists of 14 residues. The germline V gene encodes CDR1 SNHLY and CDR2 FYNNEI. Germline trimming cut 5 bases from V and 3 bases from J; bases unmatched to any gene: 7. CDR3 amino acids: CASSKETGYYEQYF. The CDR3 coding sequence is TGTGCCAGCAGTAAGGAGACAGGGTACTACGAGCAGTACTTC. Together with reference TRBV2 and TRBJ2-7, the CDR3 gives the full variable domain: EPEVTQTPSHQVTQMGQEVILRCVPISNHLYFYWYRQILGQKVEFLVSFYNNEISEKSEIFDDQFSVERPDGSNFTLKIRSTKLEDSAMYFCASSKETGYYEQYFGPGTRLTVT.

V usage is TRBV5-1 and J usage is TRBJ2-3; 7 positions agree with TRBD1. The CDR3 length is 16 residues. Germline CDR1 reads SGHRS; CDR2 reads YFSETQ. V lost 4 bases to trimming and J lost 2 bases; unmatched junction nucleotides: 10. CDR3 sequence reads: CASSRRQGPPTDTQYF. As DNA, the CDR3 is TGCGCCAGCAGCCGTCGACAGGGTCCTCCCACAGATACGCAGTATTTT.

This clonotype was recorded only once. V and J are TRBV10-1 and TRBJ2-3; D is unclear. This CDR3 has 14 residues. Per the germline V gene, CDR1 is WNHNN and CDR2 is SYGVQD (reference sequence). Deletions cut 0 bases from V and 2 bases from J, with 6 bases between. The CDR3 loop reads CASSESHYTDTQYF. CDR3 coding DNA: TGCGCCAGCAGTGAGTCGCATTACACAGATACGCAGTATTTT.

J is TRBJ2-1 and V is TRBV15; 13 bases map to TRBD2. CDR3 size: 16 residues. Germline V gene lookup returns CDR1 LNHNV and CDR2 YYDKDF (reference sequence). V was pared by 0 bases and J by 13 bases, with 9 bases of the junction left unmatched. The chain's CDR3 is CATSRDRGLAGDRQFF. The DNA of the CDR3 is TGTGCCACCAGCAGAGATAGAGGACTAGCGGGAGATCGTCAGTTCTTC.

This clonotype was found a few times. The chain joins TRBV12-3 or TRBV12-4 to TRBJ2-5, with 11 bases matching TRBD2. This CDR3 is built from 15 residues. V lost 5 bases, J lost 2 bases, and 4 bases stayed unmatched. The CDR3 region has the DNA TGTGCCAGCAGTAAAGGGACTAGCGGACAAGAGACCCAGTACTTC. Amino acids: CASSKGTSGQETQYF.

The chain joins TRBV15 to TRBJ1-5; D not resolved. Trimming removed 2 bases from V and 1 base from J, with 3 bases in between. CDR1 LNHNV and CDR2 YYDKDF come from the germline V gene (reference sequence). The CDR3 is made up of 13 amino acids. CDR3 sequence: CATSRPSNQPQHF. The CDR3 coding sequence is TGTGCCACCAGCAGACCCAGCAATCAGCCCCAGCATTTT.

CDR3: CASRGQGGSGELFF. The CDR3 bases are TGTGCCAGCAGGGGACAGGGCGGCTCCGGGGAGCTGTTTTTT. The chain uses TRBV6-2 or TRBV6-3 and TRBJ2-2; TRBD1 matches 9 bases. The CDR3 covers 14 residues. From germline, CDR1 is MNHEY and CDR2 SVGEGT. After removal of 6 bases from V and 6 bases from J, the junction contained 5 bases not matched to a gene.

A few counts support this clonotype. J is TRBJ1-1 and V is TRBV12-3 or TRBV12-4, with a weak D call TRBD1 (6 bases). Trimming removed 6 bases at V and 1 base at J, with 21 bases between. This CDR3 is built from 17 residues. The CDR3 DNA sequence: TGTGCCAGCAGACCCTGGGGGCAGGGCTATCCGAACACTGAAGCTTTCTTT. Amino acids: CASRPWGQGYPNTEAFF.

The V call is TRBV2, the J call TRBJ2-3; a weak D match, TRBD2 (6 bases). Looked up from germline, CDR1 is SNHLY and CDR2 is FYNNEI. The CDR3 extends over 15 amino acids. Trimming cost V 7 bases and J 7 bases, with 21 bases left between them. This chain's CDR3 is CASTEPGLPANTQYF. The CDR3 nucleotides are TGTGCCAGCACTGAGCCGGGACTCCCAGCGAATACGCAGTATTTT. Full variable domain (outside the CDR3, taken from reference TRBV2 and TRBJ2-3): EPEVTQTPSHQVTQMGQEVILRCVPISNHLYFYWYRQILGQKVEFLVSFYNNEISEKSEIFDDQFSVERPDGSNFTLKIRSTKLEDSAMYFCASTEPGLPANTQYFGPGTRLTVL.

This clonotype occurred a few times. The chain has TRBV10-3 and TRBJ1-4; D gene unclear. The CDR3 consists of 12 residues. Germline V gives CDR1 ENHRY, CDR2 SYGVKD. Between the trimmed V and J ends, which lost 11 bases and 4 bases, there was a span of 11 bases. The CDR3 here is CASSQLNEKLFF. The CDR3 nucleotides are TGTGCCTCCAGCCAGCTTAATGAAAAACTGTTTTTT.